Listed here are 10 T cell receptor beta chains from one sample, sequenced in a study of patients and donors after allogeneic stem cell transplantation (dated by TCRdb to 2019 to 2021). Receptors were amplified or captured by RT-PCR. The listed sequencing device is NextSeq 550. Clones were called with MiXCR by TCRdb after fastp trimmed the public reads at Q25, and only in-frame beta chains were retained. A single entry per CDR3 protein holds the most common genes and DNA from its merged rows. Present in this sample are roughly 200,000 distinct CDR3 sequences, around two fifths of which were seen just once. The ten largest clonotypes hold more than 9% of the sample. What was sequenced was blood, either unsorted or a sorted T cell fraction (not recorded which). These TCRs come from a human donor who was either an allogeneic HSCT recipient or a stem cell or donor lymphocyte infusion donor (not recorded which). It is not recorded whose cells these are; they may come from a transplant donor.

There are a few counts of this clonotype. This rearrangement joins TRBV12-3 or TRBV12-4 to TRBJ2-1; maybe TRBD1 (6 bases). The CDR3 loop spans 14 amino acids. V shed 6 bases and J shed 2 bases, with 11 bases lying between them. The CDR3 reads CASSSGDPYNEQFF. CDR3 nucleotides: TGTGCCAGCAGCTCAGGGGATCCCTACAATGAGCAGTTCTTC.

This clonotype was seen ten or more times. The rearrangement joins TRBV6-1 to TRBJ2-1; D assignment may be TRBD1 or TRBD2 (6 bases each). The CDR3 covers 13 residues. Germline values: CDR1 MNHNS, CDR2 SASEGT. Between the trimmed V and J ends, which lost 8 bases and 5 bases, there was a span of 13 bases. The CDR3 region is CASRGQFDNEQFF. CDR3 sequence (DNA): TGTGCCAGCCGGGGGCAGTTCGACAATGAGCAGTTCTTC.

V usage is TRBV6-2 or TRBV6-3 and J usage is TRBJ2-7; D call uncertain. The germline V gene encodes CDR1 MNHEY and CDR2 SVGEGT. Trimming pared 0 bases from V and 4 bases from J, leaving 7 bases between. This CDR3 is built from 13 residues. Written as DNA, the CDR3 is TGTGCCAGCAGTTACTCGTCCAGTTACGAGCAGTACTTC. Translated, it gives CASSYSSSYEQYF.

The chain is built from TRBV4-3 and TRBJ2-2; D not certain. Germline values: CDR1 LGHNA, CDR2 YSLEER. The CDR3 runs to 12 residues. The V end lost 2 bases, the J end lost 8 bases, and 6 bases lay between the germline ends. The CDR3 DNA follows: TGCGCCAGCAGCCAATCCGTGGGGGAGCTGTTTTTT. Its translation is CASSQSVGELFF.

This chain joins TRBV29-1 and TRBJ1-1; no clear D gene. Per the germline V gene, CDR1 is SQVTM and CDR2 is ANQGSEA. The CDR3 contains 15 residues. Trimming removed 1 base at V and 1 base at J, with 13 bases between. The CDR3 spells CSVEAFPLENTEAFF. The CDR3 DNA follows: TGCAGCGTTGAAGCTTTCCCCCTTGAGAACACTGAAGCTTTCTTT. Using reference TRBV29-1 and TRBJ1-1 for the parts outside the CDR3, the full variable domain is SAVISQKPSRDICQRGTSLTIQCQVDSQVTMMFWYRQQPGQSLTLIATANQGSEATYESGFVIDKFPISRPNLTFSTLTVSNMSPEDSSIYLCSVEAFPLENTEAFFGQGTRLTVV.

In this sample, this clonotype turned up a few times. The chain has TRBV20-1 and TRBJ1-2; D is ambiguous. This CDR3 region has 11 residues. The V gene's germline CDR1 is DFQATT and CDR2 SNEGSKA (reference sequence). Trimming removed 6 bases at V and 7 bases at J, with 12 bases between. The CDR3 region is CSATQSGGYTF. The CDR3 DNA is TGCAGTGCGACCCAATCCGGTGGCTACACCTTC.

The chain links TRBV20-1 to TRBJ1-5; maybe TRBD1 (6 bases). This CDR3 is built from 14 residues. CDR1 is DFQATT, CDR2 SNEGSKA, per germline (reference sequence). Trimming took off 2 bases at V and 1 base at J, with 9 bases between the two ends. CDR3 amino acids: CSARQTGSNQPQHF. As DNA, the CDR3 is TGCAGTGCTAGACAGACAGGAAGCAATCAGCCCCAGCATTTT.

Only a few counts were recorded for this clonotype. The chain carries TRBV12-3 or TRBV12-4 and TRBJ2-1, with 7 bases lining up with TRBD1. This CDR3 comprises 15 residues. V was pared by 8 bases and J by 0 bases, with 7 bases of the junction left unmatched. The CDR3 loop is CASCPTGFSYNEQFF. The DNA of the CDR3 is TGTGCCAGCTGCCCGACAGGGTTCTCCTACAATGAGCAGTTCTTC.

The DNA for the CDR3 is TGTGCCAGCAGGTACCCGGGGGCAGCCGAAGCTTTCTTT. Protein: CASRYPGAAEAFF. The chain links TRBV27 to TRBJ1-1; perhaps TRBD1 as D (6 bases). V was pared by 6 bases and J by 8 bases, with 16 bases between. The CDR3 extends over 13 amino acids. Germline-derived CDR1 and CDR2 are MNHEY and SMNVEV (reference sequence).

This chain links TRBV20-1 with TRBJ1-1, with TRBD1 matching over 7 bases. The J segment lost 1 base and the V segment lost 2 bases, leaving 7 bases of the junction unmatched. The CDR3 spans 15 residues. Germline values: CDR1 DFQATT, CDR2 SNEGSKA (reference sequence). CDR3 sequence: CSARYSGQPNTEAFF. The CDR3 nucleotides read TGCAGTGCTAGATATTCGGGACAGCCGAACACTGAAGCTTTCTTT.